This T cell receptor (beta chain) was identified during a study of control samples from healthy donors and cancer patients. CDR3 length equals 14 residues. Losses at the gene ends were 6 bases for V and 8 bases for J; bases not matched to a gene: 8. Germline V gene lookup returns CDR1 SQVTM and CDR2 ANQGSEA. The repertoire was sequenced with immunoSEQ multiplex PCR; TCRdb's copy has only in-frame clones and lacks some. The repertoire consists of some 67,000 clones, with 85% to 90% occurring once and the leading ten covering under 20%. Sequenced sample: PBMCs. The chain is built from TRBV29-1 and TRBJ2-1; TRBD2 agrees at 12 bases. The sequence came from a man between 60 and 75 years old with lung cancer. In DNA form, the CDR3 reads TGCAGCGTAGGAACTAGCGGGGGGTGGGATGAGCAGTTCTTC. Translation: CSVGTSGGWDEQFF.